This T cell receptor (beta chain) was profiled in a study of blood T cells in healthy people across ages. There are 15 residues in the CDR3. Looked up from germline, CDR1 is SGHTA and CDR2 is FQGNSA. V lost 6 bases, J lost 1 base, and 5 bases stayed unmatched. This clonotype was seen more than once but under ten times. Per individual sample, total RNA of at least 6 micrograms was extracted. Combining a sample-barcoded 5' primer with a J-beta primer mix, a second PCR ran for about 7 to 11 cycles. TCRdb reanalysed the 5' RACE reads using MiXCR and keeps one entry per CDR3 protein. The sample includes around 1,500,000 distinct CDR3 sequences, around 42% of them seen just once.

The sequenced sample consisted of blood. V gene TRBV7-2 combines with J gene TRBJ2-3, with TRBD2 matching over 9 bases. The source is a woman between 18 and 29 years old in good health. CDR3 residues: CASRAGTSRTDTQYF. The DNA for the CDR3 is TGTGCCAGCAGAGCTGGGACTAGCCGCACAGATACGCAGTATTTT.